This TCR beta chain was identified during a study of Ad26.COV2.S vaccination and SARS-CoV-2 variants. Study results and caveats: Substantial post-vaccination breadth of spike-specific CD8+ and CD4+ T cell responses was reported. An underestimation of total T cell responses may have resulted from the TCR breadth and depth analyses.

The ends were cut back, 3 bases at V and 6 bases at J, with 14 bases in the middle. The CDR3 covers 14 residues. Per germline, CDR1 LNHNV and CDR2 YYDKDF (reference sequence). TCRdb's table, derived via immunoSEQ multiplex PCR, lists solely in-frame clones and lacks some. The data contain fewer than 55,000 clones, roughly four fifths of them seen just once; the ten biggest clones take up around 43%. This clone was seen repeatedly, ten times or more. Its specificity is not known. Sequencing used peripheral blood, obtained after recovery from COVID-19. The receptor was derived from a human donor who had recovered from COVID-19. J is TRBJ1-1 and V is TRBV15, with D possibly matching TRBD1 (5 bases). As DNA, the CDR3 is TGTGCCACCAGCAGGTTTGGGGGGAATGCTGAAGCTTTCTTT. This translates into CATSRFGGNAEAFF.